This T cell receptor (beta chain) emerged from a study of blood T cell repertoires in COVID-19. The CDR3 runs 16 residues. Germline CDR1 reads KGHDR; CDR2 reads SFDVKD. V dropped 0 bases and J dropped 1 base, with 8 bases sitting between them. Original processing notes: Cell counts per sample came from amplifying reference gene primers. Libraries were prepared by immunoSEQ multiplex PCR; TCRdb keeps only in-frame clonotypes and omits some of them. V and J calls and clone size are those listed in that table; D and trimming were worked out from the DNA. The sample contains more than 200,000 clones, around 86% of which appear only once.

The chain uses TRBV24-1 and TRBJ2-2; D may be TRBD1 (6 bases). The sequenced sample consisted of peripheral blood. The receptor was derived from a woman between 45 and 65 years old with COVID-19, enrolled during active disease. CDR3 in amino acids: CATSDLGTQNTGELFF. In DNA form, the CDR3 reads TGTGCCACCAGTGATTTGGGGACACAGAACACCGGGGAGCTGTTTTTT.